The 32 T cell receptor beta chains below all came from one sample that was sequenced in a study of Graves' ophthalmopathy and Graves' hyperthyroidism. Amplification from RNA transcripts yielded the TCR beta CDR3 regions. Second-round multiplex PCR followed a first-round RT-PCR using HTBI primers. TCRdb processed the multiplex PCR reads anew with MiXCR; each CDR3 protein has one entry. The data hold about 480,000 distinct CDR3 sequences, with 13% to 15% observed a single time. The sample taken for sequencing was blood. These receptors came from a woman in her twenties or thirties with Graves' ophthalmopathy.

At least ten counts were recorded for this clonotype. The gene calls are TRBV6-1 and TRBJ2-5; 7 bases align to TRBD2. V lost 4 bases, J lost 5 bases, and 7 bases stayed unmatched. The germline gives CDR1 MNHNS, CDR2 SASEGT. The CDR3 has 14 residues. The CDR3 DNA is TGTGCCAGCAGTGTCTCGGGGGGAGTGGAGACCCAGTACTTC. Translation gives CASSVSGGVETQYF.

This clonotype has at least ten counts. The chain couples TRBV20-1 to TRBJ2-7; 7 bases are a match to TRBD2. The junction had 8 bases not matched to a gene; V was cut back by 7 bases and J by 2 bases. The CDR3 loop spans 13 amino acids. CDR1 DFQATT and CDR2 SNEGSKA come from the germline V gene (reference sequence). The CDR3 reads CSVIGTKAYEQYF. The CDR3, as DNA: TGCAGTGTAATCGGGACTAAAGCCTACGAGCAGTACTTC.

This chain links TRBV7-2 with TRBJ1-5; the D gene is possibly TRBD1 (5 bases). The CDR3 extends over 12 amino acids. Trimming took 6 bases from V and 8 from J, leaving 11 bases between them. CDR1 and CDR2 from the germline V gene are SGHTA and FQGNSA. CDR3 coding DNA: TGTGCCAGCAGGGCTAGGGGTGAGCCCCAGCATTTT. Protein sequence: CASRARGEPQHF.

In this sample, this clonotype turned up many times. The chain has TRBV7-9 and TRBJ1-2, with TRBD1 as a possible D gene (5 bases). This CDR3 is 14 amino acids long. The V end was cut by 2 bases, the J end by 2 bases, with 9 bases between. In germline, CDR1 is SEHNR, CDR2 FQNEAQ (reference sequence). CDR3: CASSLHGDNYGYTF. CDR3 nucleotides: TGTGCCAGCAGCTTACATGGGGACAACTATGGCTACACCTTC.

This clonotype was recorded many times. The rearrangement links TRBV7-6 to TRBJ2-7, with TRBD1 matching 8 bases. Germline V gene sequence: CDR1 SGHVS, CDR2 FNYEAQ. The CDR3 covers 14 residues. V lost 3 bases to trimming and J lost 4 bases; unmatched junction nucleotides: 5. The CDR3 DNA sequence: TGTGCCAGCAGCTTCCGACAGGGGACGTACGAGCAGTACTTC. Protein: CASSFRQGTYEQYF.

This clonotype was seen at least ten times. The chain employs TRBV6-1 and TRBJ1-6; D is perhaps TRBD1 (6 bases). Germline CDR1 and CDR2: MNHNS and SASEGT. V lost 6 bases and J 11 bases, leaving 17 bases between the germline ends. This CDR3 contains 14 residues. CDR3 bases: TGTGCCAGCAGGGACAGCCTAAGGGGGACACCCCTCCACTTT. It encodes CASRDSLRGTPLHF.

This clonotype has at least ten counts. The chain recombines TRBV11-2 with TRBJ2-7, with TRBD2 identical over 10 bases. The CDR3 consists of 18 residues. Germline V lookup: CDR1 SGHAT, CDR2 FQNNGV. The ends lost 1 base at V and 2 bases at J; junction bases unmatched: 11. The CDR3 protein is CASSLGRGLAGGTYEQYF. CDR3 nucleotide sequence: TGTGCCAGCAGCTTAGGAAGAGGGTTAGCGGGAGGCACCTACGAGCAGTACTTC.

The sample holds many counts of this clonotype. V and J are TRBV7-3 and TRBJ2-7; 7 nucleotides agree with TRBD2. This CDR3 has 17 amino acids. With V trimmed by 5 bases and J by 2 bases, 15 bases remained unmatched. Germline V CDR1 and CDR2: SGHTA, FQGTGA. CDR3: CASSPPTSAKGTYEQYF. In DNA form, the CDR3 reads TGTGCCAGCAGCCCGCCTACTAGCGCCAAGGGAACCTACGAGCAGTACTTC.

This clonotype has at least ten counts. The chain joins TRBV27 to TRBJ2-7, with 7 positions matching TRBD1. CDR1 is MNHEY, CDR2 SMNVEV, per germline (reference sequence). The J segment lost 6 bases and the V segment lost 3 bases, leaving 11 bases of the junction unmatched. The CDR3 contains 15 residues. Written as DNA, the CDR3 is TGTGCCAGCAGTTTCATCTACAGGGGCCGCAGCGAGCAGTACTTC. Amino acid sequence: CASSFIYRGRSEQYF.

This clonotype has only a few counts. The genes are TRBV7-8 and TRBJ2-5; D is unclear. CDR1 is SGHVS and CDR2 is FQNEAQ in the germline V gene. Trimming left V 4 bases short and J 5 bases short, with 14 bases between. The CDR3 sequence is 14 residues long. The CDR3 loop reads CASSYKVGLETQYF. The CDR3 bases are TGTGCCAGCAGCTACAAGGTGGGGTTGGAGACCCAGTACTTC.

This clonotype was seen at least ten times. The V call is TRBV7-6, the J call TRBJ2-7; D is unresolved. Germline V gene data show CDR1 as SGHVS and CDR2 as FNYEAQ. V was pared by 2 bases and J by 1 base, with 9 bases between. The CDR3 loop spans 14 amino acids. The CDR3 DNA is TGTGCCAGCAGCTTATTTGACGGATCCTACGAGCAGTACTTC. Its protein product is CASSLFDGSYEQYF.

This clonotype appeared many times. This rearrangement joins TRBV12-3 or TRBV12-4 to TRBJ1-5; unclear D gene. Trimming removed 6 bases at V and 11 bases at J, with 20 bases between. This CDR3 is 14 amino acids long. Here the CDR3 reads CASSSGLGISAQHF. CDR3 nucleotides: TGTGCCAGCAGCTCCGGACTGGGGATATCGGCCCAGCATTTT.

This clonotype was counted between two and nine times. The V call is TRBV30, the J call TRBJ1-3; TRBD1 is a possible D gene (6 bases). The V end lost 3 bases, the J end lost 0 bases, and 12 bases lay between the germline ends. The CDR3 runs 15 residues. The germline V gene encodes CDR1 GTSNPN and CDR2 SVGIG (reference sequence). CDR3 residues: CAWSPPGHSGNTIYF. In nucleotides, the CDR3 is TGTGCCTGGAGCCCCCCGGGACACTCTGGAAACACCATATATTTT.

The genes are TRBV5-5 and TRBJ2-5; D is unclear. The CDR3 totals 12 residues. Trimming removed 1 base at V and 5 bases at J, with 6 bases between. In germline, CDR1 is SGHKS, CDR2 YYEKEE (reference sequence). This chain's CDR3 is CASSLHTETQYF. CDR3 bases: TGTGCCAGCAGCTTGCATACCGAGACCCAGTACTTC.

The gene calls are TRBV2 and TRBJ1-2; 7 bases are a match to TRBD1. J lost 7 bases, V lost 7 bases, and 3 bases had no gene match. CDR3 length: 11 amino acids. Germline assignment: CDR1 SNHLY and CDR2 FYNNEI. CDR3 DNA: TGTGCCAGCAAGGGGGCCGGTGGCTACACCTTC. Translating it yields CASKGAGGYTF.

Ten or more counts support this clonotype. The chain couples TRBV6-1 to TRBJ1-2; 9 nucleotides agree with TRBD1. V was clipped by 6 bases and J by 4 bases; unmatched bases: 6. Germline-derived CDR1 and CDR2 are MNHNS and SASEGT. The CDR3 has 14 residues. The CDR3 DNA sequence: TGTGCCAGCAGCCCTACGACAGGGGGCTATGGCTACACCTTC. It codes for CASSPTTGGYGYTF.

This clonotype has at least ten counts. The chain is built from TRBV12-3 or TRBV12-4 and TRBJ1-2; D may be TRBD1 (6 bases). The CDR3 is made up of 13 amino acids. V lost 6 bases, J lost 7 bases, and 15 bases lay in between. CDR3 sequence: CASSHEDRFGYTF. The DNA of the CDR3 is TGTGCCAGCAGCCACGAGGACAGATTTGGCTACACCTTC.

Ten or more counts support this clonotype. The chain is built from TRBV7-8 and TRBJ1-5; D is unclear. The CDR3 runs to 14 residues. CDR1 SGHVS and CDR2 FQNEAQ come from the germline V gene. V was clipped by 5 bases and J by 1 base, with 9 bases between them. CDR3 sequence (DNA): TGTGCCAGCAGCCCTAGATGGAGCAATCAGCCCCAGCATTTT. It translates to CASSPRWSNQPQHF.

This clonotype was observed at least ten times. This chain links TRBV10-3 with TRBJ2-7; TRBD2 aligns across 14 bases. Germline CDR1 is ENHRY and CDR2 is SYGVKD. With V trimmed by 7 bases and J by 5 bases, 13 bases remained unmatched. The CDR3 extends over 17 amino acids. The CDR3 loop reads CAIKRQGLAGARDEQYF. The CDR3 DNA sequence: TGTGCCATCAAACGTCAGGGACTAGCGGGGGCGAGGGACGAGCAGTACTTC.

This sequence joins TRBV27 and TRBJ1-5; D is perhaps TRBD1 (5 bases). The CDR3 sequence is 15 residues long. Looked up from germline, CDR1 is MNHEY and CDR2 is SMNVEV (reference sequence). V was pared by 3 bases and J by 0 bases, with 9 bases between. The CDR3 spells CASSFQGYSNQPQHF. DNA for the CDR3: TGTGCCAGCAGTTTTCAGGGATATAGCAATCAGCCCCAGCATTTT.

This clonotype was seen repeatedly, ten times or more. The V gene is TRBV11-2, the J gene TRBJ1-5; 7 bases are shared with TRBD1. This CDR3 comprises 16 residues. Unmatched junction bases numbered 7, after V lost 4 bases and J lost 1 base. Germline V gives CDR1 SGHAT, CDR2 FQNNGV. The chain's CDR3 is CASSSRQGSSNQPQHF. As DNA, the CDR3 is TGTGCCAGCAGCTCCCGACAGGGATCGAGCAATCAGCCCCAGCATTTT.

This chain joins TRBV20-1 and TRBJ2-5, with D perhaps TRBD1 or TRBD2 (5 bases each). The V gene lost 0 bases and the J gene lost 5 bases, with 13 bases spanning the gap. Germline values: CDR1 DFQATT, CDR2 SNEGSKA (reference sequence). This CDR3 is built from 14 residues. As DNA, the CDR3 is TGCAGTGCTAGAGAGAGGGCAGGGACGGAGACCCAGTACTTC. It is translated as CSARERAGTETQYF.

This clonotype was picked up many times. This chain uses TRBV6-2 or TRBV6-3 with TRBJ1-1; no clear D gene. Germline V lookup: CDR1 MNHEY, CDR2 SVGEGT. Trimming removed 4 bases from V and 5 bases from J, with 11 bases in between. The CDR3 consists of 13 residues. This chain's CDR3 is CASSSELGTEAFF. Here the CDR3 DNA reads TGTGCCAGCAGTTCCGAACTGGGGACTGAAGCTTTCTTT.

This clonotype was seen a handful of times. Here the CDR3 reads CSAHPGRSGALHF. In nucleotides, the CDR3 is TGCAGTGCCCACCCCGGGCGGTCGGGGGCCCTCCACTTT. The chain is built from TRBV20-1 and TRBJ1-6; perhaps TRBD1 as D (5 bases). Trimming stripped 6 bases from V and 14 bases from J, with 20 bases between. Germline CDR1 and CDR2: DFQATT and SNEGSKA (reference sequence). This CDR3 is built from 13 residues.

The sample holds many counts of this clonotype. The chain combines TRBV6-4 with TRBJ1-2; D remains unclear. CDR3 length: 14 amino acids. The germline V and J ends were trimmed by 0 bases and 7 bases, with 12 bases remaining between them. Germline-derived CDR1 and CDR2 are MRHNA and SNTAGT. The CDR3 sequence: CASSDSWEGSGYTF. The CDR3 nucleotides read TGTGCCAGCAGTGACTCGTGGGAAGGATCTGGCTACACCTTC.

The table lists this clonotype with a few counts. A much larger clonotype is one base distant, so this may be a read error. The CDR3 DNA follows: TGCAGTGCTACTCCAGGACAGGGAAGGAACACTGAAGCTTTCTTT. This codes for CSATPGQGRNTEAFF. The chain joins TRBV20-1 to TRBJ1-1, with TRBD1 matching over 8 bases. Unmatched junction bases numbered 8, after V lost 4 bases and J lost 1 base. CDR3 length: 15 residues. The germline CDR1 and CDR2 sequences are DFQATT and SNEGSKA (reference sequence).

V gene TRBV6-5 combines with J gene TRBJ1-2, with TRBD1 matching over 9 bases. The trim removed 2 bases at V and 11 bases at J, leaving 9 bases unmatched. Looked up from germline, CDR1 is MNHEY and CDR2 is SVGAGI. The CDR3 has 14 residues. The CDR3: CASSYALGQGGYTF. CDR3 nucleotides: TGTGCCAGCAGTTACGCGCTGGGACAGGGAGGTTACACCTTC.

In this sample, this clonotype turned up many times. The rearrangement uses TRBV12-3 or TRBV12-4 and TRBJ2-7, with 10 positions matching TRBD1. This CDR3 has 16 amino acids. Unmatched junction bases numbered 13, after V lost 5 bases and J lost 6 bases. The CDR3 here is CASSPSPGTGEVEQYF. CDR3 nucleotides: TGTGCCAGCAGTCCATCCCCCGGGACAGGGGAGGTCGAGCAGTACTTC.

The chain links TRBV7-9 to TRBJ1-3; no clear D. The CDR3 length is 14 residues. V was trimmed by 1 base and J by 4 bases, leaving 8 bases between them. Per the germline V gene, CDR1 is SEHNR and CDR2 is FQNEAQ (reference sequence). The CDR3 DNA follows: TGTGCCAGCAGCTTAGGACCCGGCGGAAACACCATATATTTT. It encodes CASSLGPGGNTIYF.

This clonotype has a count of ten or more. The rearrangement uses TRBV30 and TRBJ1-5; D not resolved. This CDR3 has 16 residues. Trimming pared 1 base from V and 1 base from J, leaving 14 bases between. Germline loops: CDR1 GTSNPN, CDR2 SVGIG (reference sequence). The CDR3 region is CAWSARVGVSNQPQHF. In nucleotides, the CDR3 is TGTGCCTGGAGTGCCCGTGTCGGGGTCAGCAATCAGCCCCAGCATTTT.

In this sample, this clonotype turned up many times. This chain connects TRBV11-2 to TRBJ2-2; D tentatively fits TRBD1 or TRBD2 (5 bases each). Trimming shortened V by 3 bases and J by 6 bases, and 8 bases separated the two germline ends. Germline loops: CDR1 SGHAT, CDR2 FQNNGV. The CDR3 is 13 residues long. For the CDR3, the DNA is TGTGCCAGCAGCTTTTTGGGGGCCGGGGAGCTGTTTTTT. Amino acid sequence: CASSFLGAGELFF.

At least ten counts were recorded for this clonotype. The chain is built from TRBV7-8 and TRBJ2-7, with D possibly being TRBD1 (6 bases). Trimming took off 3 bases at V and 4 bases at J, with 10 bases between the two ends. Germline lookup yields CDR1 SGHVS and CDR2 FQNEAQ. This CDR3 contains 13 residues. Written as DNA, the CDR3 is TGTGCCAGCAGCTTGTACAGGGAATACGAGCAGTACTTC. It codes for CASSLYREYEQYF.